This T cell receptor (beta chain) was observed in a study of cytomegalovirus exposure and HLA in healthy donors. Whole-study findings and limits: In a later analysis, across HLA loci, associated TCR counts were highest for DRB1, lowest for HLA-C.

PCR primers comprised 60 Vbeta and 13 Jbeta primers. The method was immunoSEQ multiplex PCR; TCRdb's version includes in-frame clones alone and lacks a portion of them. The sample lists about 97,000 clones, about four fifths seen once, with around 5.2% in the top ten. In regard to this clone: What it binds is not known.

CDR3 size: 17 residues. The J segment lost 10 bases and the V segment lost 4 bases, leaving 13 bases of the junction unmatched. Germline CDR1 is MNHNS and CDR2 is SASEGT. The sequencing sample was made of PBMCs. The chain joins TRBV6-1 to TRBJ2-1, with TRBD2 matching over 13 bases. The clonotype comes from a man aged 40-55 years in good health and CMV-seropositive. The CDR3 DNA is TGTGCCAGCAGTGGGACTAGCGGGAGAGGGGGTGTGGGGGAGCAGTTCTTC. Translation gives CASSGTSGRGGVGEQFF.